The entry that follows covers one T cell receptor beta chain sequence. Sequenced by immunoSEQ multiplex PCR; TCRdb stores in-frame clones only, minus some. The sample yields about 130,000 clones, 77% seen once. The length of the CDR3 is 14 residues. From germline, CDR1 is KGHSH and CDR2 LQKENI. Trimming took off 6 bases at V and 2 bases at J, with 11 bases between the two ends. These data belong to a study of blood T cell repertoires in COVID-19. V is TRBV18 and J is TRBJ2-1, with D possibly TRBD1 on 5 matching bases. The sample consisted of peripheral blood. The sequence derives from an elderly man with acute or convalescent COVID-19. The CDR3 DNA is TGTGCCAGCTCCCGACAGCAACCCTACAATGAGCAGTTCTTC. It translates to CASSRQQPYNEQFF.